A selection of T cell receptor beta chains follows, all from one sample in a study of blood T cell repertoires in COVID-19. Measured with immunoSEQ multiplex PCR; TCRdb has only the in-frame clones, and not every one. Counted here are about 130,000 clones, 60% to 80% occurring once; the ten biggest clones make up around 5.5%. The material sequenced was peripheral blood. These receptors were collected from a man aged 60 to 69 with acute or convalescent COVID-19. The CDR3 runs from the conserved cysteine through the conserved F or W. D genes are given only for firm matches. Not all rows give a size; the values are once, few, many and, for expanded clones, a class.

d_call: TRBD2
v_call: TRBV3-1/TRBV3-2
clone_size: once
j_call: TRBJ2-3
cdr3_nt: TGTGCCAGCAGCCAAGAGTATAGCGGGGTCCCCGATACGCAGTATTTT
cdr3_aa: CASSQEYSGVPDTQYF

d_call: TRBD2
v_call: TRBV24-1
clone_size: few
j_call: TRBJ2-2
cdr3_nt: TGTGCCACCAGTGATCCCCTTTCTAGCGGGAGCCGAACCGGGGAGCTGTTTTTT
cdr3_aa: CATSDPLSSGSRTGELFF

d_call: TRBD1
v_call: TRBV6-5
clone_size: .
j_call: TRBJ2-7
cdr3_nt: TGTGCCAGCACTAGGACAGGGACCTACGAGCAGTACTTC
cdr3_aa: CASTRTGTYEQYF

d_call: TRBD2
v_call: TRBV10-2
clone_size: once
j_call: TRBJ2-1
cdr3_nt: TGCGCCAGCAGTGGTAGCCCGACTAGCGGGGTTTTTGAGCAGTTCTTC
cdr3_aa: CASSGSPTSGVFEQFF

d_call: TRBD2
v_call: TRBV3-1/TRBV3-2
clone_size: .
j_call: TRBJ2-2
cdr3_nt: TGTGCCAGCAGCCAAAGGGGTAGCGGGAGTTCTGGGGAGCTGTTTTTT
cdr3_aa: CASSQRGSGSSGELFF

d_call: .
v_call: TRBV3-1/TRBV3-2
clone_size: .
j_call: TRBJ1-2
cdr3_nt: TGTGCCAGCAGCCAAGATCAGACGGGACCGCTAGGGAGGGGCTACACCTTC
cdr3_aa: CASSQDQTGPLGRGYTF

d_call: TRBD1
v_call: TRBV19
clone_size: .
j_call: TRBJ1-2
cdr3_nt: TGTGCCAGTAAGGCTCGACCGGGACAGGGGGCATCAAATGGCTACACCTTC
cdr3_aa: CASKARPGQGASNGYTF

d_call: .
v_call: TRBV2
clone_size: .
j_call: TRBJ1-2
cdr3_nt: TGTGCCAGCAGGCGGATGTCTGGCTACACCTTC
cdr3_aa: CASRRMSGYTF

d_call: TRBD1
v_call: TRBV6-4
clone_size: few
j_call: TRBJ2-2
cdr3_nt: TGTGCCAGCAGTCCTGGGACAGGGAAAAACGGGGAGCTGTTTTTT
cdr3_aa: CASSPGTGKNGELFF

d_call: .
v_call: TRBV5-1
clone_size: .
j_call: TRBJ2-1
cdr3_nt: TGCGCCAGCAGCTTGGGTGGCGGGGCATACAATGAGCAGTTCTTC
cdr3_aa: CASSLGGGAYNEQFF

d_call: TRBD2
v_call: TRBV27
clone_size: .
j_call: TRBJ2-1
cdr3_nt: TGTGCCAGCAAAACGACCGGGACTAGCGGGAGTAATGAGCAGTTCTTC
cdr3_aa: CASKTTGTSGSNEQFF

d_call: .
v_call: TRBV5-6
clone_size: .
j_call: TRBJ2-3
cdr3_nt: TGTGCCAGCTTATTGGGGGCAGGGGATACGCAGTATTTT
cdr3_aa: CASLLGAGDTQYF

d_call: .
v_call: TRBV24-1
clone_size: .
j_call: TRBJ2-2
cdr3_nt: TGTGCCACCGAGCTTCGGGGGAACACCGGGGAGCTGTTTTTT
cdr3_aa: CATELRGNTGELFF

d_call: TRBD2
v_call: TRBV11-3
clone_size: .
j_call: TRBJ2-7
cdr3_nt: TGTGCCAGCAGCGCAGCGGGAAGGTCCTACGAGCAGTACTTC
cdr3_aa: CASSAAGRSYEQYF

d_call: .
v_call: TRBV6-4
clone_size: .
j_call: TRBJ1-3
cdr3_nt: TGTGCCAGCAGTGACCATCGGACAGAACGTAACACCATATATTTT
cdr3_aa: CASSDHRTERNTIYF

d_call: TRBD2
v_call: TRBV3-1/TRBV3-2
clone_size: .
j_call: TRBJ2-2
cdr3_nt: TGTGCCAGCACTCCTCTAGCGGGTAATAGGGAGCTGTTTTTT
cdr3_aa: CASTPLAGNRELFF

d_call: .
v_call: TRBV7-2
clone_size: .
j_call: TRBJ1-3
cdr3_nt: TGTGCCAGCAGCCCACATGGGGCCGAAAGTCCTTCTGGAAACACCATATATTTT
cdr3_aa: CASSPHGAESPSGNTIYF

d_call: TRBD1
v_call: TRBV29-1
clone_size: few
j_call: TRBJ1-2
cdr3_nt: TGCAGCGTGAGTGGACAGGGCTCTAACTATGGCTACACCTTC
cdr3_aa: CSVSGQGSNYGYTF

d_call: TRBD2
v_call: TRBV7-8
clone_size: few
j_call: TRBJ2-3
cdr3_nt: TGTGCCAGCAGCTTAGATCCAGCGGGAGGGCCCCGGGATACGCAGTATTTT
cdr3_aa: CASSLDPAGGPRDTQYF

d_call: .
v_call: TRBV18
clone_size: once
j_call: TRBJ1-2
cdr3_nt: TGTGCCAGCTCACCGGGGAAAGCGACAGGCTTCTATGGCTACACCTTC
cdr3_aa: CASSPGKATGFYGYTF

d_call: TRBD1
v_call: TRBV7-9
clone_size: .
j_call: TRBJ1-2
cdr3_nt: TGTGCCAGCAGCCTTGGGACAGGGGCTGGCTACACCTTC
cdr3_aa: CASSLGTGAGYTF

d_call: .
v_call: TRBV4-2
clone_size: .
j_call: TRBJ1-3
cdr3_nt: TGTGCCAGCAGCGTCCTCGGAAACACCATATATTTT
cdr3_aa: CASSVLGNTIYF

d_call: .
v_call: TRBV2
clone_size: .
j_call: TRBJ1-5
cdr3_nt: TGTGCCAGCAGTGAAGCATGGCGGAGCAATCAGCCCCAGCATTTT
cdr3_aa: CASSEAWRSNQPQHF

d_call: .
v_call: TRBV5-4
clone_size: .
j_call: TRBJ1-2
cdr3_nt: TGTGCCAGCAGCTGGGAGGGTAGAGCAGACTATGGCTACACCTTC
cdr3_aa: CASSWEGRADYGYTF

d_call: TRBD2
v_call: TRBV7-6
clone_size: .
j_call: TRBJ2-2
cdr3_nt: TGTGCCAGCAGCTCACTTGGGACTAGCGGGGCGCTACCCTCCGGGGAGCTGTTTTTT
cdr3_aa: CASSSLGTSGALPSGELFF

d_call: TRBD1
v_call: TRBV2
clone_size: .
j_call: TRBJ2-2
cdr3_nt: TGTGCCAGCAGGGCCGGGACAGACACCGGGGAGCTGTTTTTT
cdr3_aa: CASRAGTDTGELFF

d_call: TRBD2
v_call: TRBV7-9
clone_size: .
j_call: TRBJ2-2
cdr3_nt: TGTGCCAGCAGCCCCGGACTAGCGGGGACTCTCGGGGAGCTGTTTTTT
cdr3_aa: CASSPGLAGTLGELFF

d_call: TRBD1
v_call: TRBV5-6
clone_size: few
j_call: TRBJ1-1
cdr3_nt: TGTGCCAGCAGCTTGATGGGGGACAGCGTGAGCAACACTGAAGCTTTCTTT
cdr3_aa: CASSLMGDSVSNTEAFF

d_call: TRBD1
v_call: TRBV10-3
clone_size: few
j_call: TRBJ1-2
cdr3_nt: TGTGCCATTGGGACAGGGGTTAACTATGGCTACACCTTC
cdr3_aa: CAIGTGVNYGYTF

d_call: .
v_call: TRBV7-3
clone_size: .
j_call: TRBJ2-3
cdr3_nt: TGTGCCAGCAGCTTAATATCCGGGAGCTCCACAGATACGCAGTATTTT
cdr3_aa: CASSLISGSSTDTQYF

d_call: TRBD1
v_call: TRBV7-3
clone_size: few
j_call: TRBJ2-1
cdr3_nt: TGTGCCAGCAGCTTAAACAGGGGCGACCGCTCCTACAATGAGCAGTTCTTC
cdr3_aa: CASSLNRGDRSYNEQFF

d_call: .
v_call: TRBV6-6
clone_size: .
j_call: TRBJ2-1
cdr3_nt: TGTGCCAGCAGTTACCAAGGCAGGGGCAATGAGCAGTTCTTC
cdr3_aa: CASSYQGRGNEQFF

d_call: .
v_call: TRBV7-2
clone_size: .
j_call: TRBJ1-5
cdr3_nt: TGTGCCAGCAGCTTCAGGGGAAGTGGCAATCAGCCCCAGCATTTT
cdr3_aa: CASSFRGSGNQPQHF